Sequencing of this T cell receptor beta chain was carried out in a study of blood T cell repertoires in COVID-19. At the level of the study: Both acute and convalescent COVID-19 samples were obtained from the United States, Italy and Spain. Nucleic acid was either cDNA or gDNA, and it came from T cells, B-cell-depleted T cells, or PBMCs.

V lost 4 bases, J lost 2 bases, and 15 bases lay in between. CDR1 SGHDT and CDR2 YYEEEE come from the germline V gene. The CDR3 covers 15 residues. In the original analysis: Counts of nucleated cells, estimated from reference gene primer amplification, were obtained. The method was immunoSEQ multiplex PCR; TCRdb's version includes in-frame clones alone and lacks a portion of them. Clone size and the V and J calls come from that table; the DNA yielded D and trimming. The sample consists of approximately 140,000 clones, around 81% of them appearing once. This chain uses TRBV5-6 with TRBJ1-2; D possibly corresponds to TRBD1 (5 bases). The TCR originated in a woman aged 40 to 55 with active or convalescent COVID-19. The specimen was peripheral blood. The CDR3 reads CASSLLGQLNYGYTF. In DNA, the CDR3 is TGTGCCAGCAGCCTCTTGGGGCAGCTCAACTATGGCTACACCTTC. The entire variable domain, with the rest obtained from reference TRBV5-6 and TRBJ1-2, is as follows: DAGVTQSPTHLIKTRGQQVTLRCSPKSGHDTVSWYQQALGQGPQFIFQYYEEEERQRGNFPDRFSGHQFPNYSSELNVNALLLGDSALYLCASSLLGQLNYGYTFGSGTRLTVV.